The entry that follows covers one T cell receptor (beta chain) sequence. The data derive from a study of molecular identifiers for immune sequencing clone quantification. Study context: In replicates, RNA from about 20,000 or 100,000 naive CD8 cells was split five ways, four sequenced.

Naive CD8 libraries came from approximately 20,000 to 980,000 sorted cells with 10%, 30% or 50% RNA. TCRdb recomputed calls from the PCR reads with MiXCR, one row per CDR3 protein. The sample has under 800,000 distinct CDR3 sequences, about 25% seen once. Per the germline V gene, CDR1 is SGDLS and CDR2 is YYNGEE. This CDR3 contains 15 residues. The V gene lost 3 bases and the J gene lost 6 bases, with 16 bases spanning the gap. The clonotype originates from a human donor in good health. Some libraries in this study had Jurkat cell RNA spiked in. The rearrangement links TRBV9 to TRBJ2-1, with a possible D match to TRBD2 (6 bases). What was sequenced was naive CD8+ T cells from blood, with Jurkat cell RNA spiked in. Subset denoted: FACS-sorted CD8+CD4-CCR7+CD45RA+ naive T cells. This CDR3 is CASSARDSSINEQFF. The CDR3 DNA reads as TGTGCCAGCAGCGCCCGGGACTCTTCAATCAATGAGCAGTTCTTC.